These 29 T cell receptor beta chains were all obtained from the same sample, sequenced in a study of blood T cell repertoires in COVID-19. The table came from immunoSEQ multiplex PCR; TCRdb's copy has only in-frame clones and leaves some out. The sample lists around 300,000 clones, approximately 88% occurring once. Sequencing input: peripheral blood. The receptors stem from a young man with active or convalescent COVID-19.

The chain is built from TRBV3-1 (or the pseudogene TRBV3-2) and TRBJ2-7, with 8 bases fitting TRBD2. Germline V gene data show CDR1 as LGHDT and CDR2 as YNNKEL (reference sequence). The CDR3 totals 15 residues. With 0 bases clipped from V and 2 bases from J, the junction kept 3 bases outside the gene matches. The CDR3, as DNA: TGTGCCAGCAGCCAAGATCCAGCGGGGGCCTACGAGCAGTACTTC. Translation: CASSQDPAGAYEQYF.

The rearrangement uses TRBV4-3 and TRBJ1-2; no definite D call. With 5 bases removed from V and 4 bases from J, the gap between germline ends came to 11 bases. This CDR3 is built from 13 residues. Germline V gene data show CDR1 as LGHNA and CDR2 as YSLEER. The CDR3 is CASSSTSGYGYTF. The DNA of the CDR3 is TGCGCCAGCAGCTCTACGAGCGGCTATGGCTACACCTTC.

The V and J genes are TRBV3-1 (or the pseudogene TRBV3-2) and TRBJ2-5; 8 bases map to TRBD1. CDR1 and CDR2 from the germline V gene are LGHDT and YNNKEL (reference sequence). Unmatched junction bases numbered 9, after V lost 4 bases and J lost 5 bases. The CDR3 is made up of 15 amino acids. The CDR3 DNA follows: TGTGCCAGCAGCCGAGCCGACAGGGGTTACGAGACCCAGTACTTC. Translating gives CASSRADRGYETQYF.

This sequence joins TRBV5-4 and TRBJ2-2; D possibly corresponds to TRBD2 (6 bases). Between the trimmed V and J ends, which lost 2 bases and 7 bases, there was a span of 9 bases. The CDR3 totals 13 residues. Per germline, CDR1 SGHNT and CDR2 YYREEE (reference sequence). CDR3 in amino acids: CASSLGGIGELFF. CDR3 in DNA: TGTGCCAGCAGCTTAGGAGGGATCGGGGAGCTGTTTTTT. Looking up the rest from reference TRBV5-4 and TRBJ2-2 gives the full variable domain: ETGVTQSPTHLIKTRGQQVTLRCSSQSGHNTVSWYQQALGQGPQFIFQYYREEENGRGNFPPRFSGLQFPNYSSELNVNALELDDSALYLCASSLGGIGELFFGEGSRLTVL.

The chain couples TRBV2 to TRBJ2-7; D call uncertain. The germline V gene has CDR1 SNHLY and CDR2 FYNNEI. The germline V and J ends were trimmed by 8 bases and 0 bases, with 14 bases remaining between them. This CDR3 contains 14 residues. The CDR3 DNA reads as TGTGCCAGCTCGGTCCGGTCGAGCTCCTACGAGCAGTACTTC. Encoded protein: CASSVRSSSYEQYF.

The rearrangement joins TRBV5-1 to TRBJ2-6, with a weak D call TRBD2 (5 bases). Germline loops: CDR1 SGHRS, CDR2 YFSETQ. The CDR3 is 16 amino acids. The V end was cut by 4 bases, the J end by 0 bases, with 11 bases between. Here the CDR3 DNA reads TGCGCCAGCAGCGTGACGGAGGTCTCTGGGGCCAACGTCCTGACTTTC. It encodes CASSVTEVSGANVLTF.

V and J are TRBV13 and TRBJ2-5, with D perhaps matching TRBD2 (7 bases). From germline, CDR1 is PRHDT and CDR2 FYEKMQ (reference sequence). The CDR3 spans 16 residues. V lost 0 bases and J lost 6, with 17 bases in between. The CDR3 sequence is CASSLGLGGAGKTQYF. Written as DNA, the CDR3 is TGTGCCAGCAGCTTAGGCCTGGGGGGGGCCGGGAAGACCCAGTACTTC.

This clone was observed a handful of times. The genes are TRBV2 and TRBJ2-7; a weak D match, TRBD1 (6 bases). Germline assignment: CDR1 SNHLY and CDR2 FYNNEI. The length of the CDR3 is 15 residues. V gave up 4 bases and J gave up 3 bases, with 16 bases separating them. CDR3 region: CASSVGPGVGYEQYF. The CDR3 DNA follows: TGTGCCAGCAGTGTGGGGCCAGGGGTCGGCTACGAGCAGTACTTC. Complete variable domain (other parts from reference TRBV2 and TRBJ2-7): EPEVTQTPSHQVTQMGQEVILRCVPISNHLYFYWYRQILGQKVEFLVSFYNNEISEKSEIFDDQFSVERPDGSNFTLKIRSTKLEDSAMYFCASSVGPGVGYEQYFGPGTRLTVT.

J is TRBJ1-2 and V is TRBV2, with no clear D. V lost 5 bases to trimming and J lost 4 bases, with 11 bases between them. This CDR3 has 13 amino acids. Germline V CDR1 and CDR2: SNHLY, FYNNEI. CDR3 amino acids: CASSTTEPYGYTF. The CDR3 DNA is TGTGCCAGCAGTACCACAGAGCCCTATGGCTACACCTTC.

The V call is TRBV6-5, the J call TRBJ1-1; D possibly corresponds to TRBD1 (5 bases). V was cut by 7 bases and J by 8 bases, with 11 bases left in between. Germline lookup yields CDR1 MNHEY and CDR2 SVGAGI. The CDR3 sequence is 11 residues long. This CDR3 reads CASIQRGEAFF. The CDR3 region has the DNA TGTGCCAGCATCCAACGGGGGGAAGCTTTCTTT.

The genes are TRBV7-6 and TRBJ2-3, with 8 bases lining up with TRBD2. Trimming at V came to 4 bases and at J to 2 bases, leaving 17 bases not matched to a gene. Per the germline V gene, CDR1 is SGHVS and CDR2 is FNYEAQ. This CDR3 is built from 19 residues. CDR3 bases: TGTGCCAGCAGCTCACCGGGAGTGTTTAGCGGGGCAATCACAGATACGCAGTATTTT. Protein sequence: CASSSPGVFSGAITDTQYF. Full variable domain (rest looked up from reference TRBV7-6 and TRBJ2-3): GAGVSQSPRYKVTKRGQDVALRCDPISGHVSLYWYRQALGQGPEFLTYFNYEAQQDKSGLPNDRFSAERPEGSISTLTIQRTEQRDSAMYRCASSSPGVFSGAITDTQYFGPGTRLTVL.

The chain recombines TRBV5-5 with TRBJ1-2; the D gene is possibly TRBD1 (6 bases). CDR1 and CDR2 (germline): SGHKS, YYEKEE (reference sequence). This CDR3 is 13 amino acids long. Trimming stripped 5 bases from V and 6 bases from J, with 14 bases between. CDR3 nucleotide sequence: TGTGCCAGCAGACCCACAGGGATCCATGGCTACACCTTC. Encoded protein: CASRPTGIHGYTF.

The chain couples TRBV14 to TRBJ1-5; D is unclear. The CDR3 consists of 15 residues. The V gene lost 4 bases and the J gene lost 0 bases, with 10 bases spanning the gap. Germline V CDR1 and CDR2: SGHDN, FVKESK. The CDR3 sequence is CASSRGVGSNQPQHF. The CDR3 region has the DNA TGTGCCAGCAGCCGAGGAGTGGGTAGCAATCAGCCCCAGCATTTT.

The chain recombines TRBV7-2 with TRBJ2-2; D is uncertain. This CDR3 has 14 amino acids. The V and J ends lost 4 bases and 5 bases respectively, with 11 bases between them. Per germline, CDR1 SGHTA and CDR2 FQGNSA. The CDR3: CASSSDKWTGELFF. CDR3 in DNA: TGTGCCAGCAGCTCAGACAAGTGGACCGGGGAGCTGTTTTTT.

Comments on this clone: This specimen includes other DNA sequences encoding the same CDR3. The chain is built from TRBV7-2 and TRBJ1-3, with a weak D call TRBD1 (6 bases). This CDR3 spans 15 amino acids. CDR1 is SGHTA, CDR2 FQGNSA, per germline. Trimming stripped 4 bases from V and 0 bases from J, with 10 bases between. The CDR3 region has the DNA TGTGCCAGCAGCTCGACAGGCGGCTCTGGAAACACCATATATTTT. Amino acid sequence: CASSSTGGSGNTIYF.

The CDR3 DNA reads TGTGCCAGCTCACCTTTTGACAGGAACACCGGGGAGCTGTTTTTT. Translated: CASSPFDRNTGELFF. The genes are TRBV18 and TRBJ2-2; possible D gene TRBD1, 5 bases. CDR1 KGHSH and CDR2 LQKENI come from the germline V gene. CDR3 size: 15 residues. V was pared by 3 bases and J by 1 base, with 9 bases between.

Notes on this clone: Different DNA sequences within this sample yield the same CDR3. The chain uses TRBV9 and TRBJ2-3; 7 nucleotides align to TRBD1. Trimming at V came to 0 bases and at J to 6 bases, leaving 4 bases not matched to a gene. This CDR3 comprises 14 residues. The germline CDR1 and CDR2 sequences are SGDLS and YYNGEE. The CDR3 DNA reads TGTGCCAGCAGCGTAGAAGGGGGCGGCGATACGCAGTATTTT. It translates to CASSVEGGGDTQYF.

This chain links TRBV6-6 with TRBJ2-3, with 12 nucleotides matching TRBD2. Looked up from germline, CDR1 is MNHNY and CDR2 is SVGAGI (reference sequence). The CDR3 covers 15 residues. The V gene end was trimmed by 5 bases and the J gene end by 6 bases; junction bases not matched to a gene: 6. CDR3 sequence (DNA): TGTGCCAGCAGTGTAGGACTAGCGGGGACGGATACGCAGTATTTT. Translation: CASSVGLAGTDTQYF.

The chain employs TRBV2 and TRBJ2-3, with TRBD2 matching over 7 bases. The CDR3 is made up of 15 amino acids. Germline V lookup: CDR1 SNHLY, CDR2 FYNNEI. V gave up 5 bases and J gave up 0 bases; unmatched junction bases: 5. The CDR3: CASSWGGSSTDTQYF. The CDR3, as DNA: TGTGCCAGCAGTTGGGGGGGATCTAGCACAGATACGCAGTATTTT.

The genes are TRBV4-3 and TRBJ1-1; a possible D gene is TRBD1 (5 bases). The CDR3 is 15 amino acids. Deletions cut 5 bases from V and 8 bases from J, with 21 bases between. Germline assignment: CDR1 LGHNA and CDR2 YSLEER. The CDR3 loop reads CASSNNLRGWGEAFF. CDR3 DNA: TGCGCCAGCAGCAACAACCTACGGGGGTGGGGGGAAGCTTTCTTT.

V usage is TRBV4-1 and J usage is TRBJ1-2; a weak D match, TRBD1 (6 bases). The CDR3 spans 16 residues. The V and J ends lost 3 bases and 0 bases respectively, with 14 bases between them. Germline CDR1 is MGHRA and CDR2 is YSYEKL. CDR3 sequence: CASSHANGGPNYGYTF. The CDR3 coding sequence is TGCGCCAGCAGCCACGCAAACGGGGGGCCTAACTATGGCTACACCTTC.

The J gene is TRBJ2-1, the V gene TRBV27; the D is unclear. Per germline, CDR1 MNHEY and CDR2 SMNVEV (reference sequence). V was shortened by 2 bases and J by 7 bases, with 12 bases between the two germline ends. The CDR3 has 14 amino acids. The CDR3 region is CASSLGLHYNEQFF. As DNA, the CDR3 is TGTGCCAGCAGTTTAGGTTTACATTATAATGAGCAGTTCTTC.

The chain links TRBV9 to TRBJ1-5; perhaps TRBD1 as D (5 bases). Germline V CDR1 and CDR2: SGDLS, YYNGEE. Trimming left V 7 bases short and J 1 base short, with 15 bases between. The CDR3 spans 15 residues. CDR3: CASSRGGSSNQPQHF. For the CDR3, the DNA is TGTGCCAGCTCTCGGGGGGGTTCCAGCAATCAGCCCCAGCATTTT.

The CDR3 here is CASSLARGLGGTDTQYF. For the CDR3, the DNA is TGTGCCAGCAGCTTAGCGCGGGGGTTGGGGGGCACAGATACGCAGTATTTT. The chain couples TRBV11-1 to TRBJ2-3, with TRBD2 matching over 7 bases. Germline V gene lookup returns CDR1 SGHAT and CDR2 FQDESV (reference sequence). Germline trimming cut 0 bases from V and 1 base from J; bases unmatched to any gene: 7. This CDR3 has 17 amino acids.

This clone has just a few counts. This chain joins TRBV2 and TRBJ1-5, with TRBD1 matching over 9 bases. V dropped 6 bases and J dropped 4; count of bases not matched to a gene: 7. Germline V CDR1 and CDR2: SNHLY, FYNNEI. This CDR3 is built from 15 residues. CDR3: CASRGGTGRNQPQHF. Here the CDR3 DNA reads TGTGCCAGCAGGGGGGGGACAGGGAGGAATCAGCCCCAGCATTTT.

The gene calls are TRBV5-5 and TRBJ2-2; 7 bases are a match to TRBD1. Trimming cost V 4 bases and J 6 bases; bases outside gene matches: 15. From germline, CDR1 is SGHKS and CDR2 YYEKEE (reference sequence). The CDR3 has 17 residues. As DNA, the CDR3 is TGTGCCAGCAGCACCTTTACAGGGGAAATGCGGGCCGGGGAGCTGTTTTTT. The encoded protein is CASSTFTGEMRAGELFF.

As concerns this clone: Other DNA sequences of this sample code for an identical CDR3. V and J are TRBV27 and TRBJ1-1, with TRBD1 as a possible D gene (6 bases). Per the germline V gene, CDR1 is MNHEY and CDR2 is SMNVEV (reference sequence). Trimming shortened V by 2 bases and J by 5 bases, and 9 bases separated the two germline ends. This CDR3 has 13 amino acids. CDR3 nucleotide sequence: TGTGCCAGCAGTTTAAGGGGGGGAACTGAAGCTTTCTTT. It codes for CASSLRGGTEAFF.

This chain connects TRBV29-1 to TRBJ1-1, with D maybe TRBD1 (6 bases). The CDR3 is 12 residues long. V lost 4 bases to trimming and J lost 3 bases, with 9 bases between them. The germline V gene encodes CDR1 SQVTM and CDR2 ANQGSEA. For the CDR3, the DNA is TGCAGCGTTGCGACAGGATACACTGAAGCTTTCTTT. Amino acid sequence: CSVATGYTEAFF.

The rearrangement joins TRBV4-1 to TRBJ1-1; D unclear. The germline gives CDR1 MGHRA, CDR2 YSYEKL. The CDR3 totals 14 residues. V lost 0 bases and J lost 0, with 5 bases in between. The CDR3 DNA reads TGCGCCAGCAGCCAAGATCGGGTGAACACTGAAGCTTTCTTT. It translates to CASSQDRVNTEAFF.